This T cell receptor beta chain is from a study of blood T cells in healthy people across ages (dated by TCRdb to between 2015 and 2017). Regarding the research as a whole: Template switching captured roughly one uniquely barcoded TCR beta cDNA molecule per two T cells in model experiments. The study measured age-related changes in TCR beta repertoire diversity using deep sequencing normalized with unique cDNA molecular identifiers. Donors were grouped into four age groups: young (average roughly 17 years), middle-aged (39), aged (approximately 58) and long-lived (around 80). To avoid experimental bias, donors of different ages were randomly spread across the sequencing lanes. For two donors (one aged 18 to 30 and one aged 80 or older), the study analyzed two additional independent replicas of 1 million unique cDNA reads from the same blood draw.

Libraries came from 5' RACE. For sequencing, an Illumina HiSeq 2500 was employed. A second about 7 to 12 cycle PCR used a sample-barcoded 5' primer and a J-beta primer mix. A template-switch 5' adaptor carrying 12 random nucleotides introduced a unique molecular identifier onto each TCR beta cDNA molecule. At least 2.5 million CDR3-containing paired-end reads were obtained from each sample. The Mint cDNA synthesis kit, primed by a TRBC-specific oligonucleotide, was used to synthesize first-strand cDNA from all RNA. After uracil-DNA glycosylase treatment, a first 18-cycle PCR used universal primers M1SS and BC2_uni_R on all cDNA. The authors' analysis ran thus. Normalization of each sample was performed by random selection of 1 million high-quality reads, each carrying a distinct molecular identifier. Reads with shared molecular identifiers were discarded instead of being binned into consensus sequences. MiTCR, run with a Q25 quality threshold and the strictest error-elimination algorithm, handled CDR3 identification, clonotype clustering and error correction. A nonparametric unseen species model using Euler transformation provided a lower-bound estimate of total TCR beta diversity. TCRdb's own reprocessing of the public reads used fastp at Q25 and MiXCR and kept productive beta chains. Under each unique CDR3 protein, matching rows form one entry showing the most common genes and DNA. Clone size and V and J calls follow TCRdb, not the original study. For this sample there are 1.5 million to 2 million distinct CDR3 sequences; 49% appear just once. The biggest ten clones account for approximately 2.1% of the sample.

This clonotype was counted between two and nine times. What antigen it recognizes has not been identified. No base quality values were provided; no much bigger clone lies one nucleotide off. Here is what the overall study found, with its caveats: Compared with the aged group, the long-lived group had more naive CD4+ T cells, fewer expanded clones and increased TCR diversity, a pattern suggesting age selection. Estimates of total diversity based on one million sequenced T cells were considered lower bounds and underestimates. Conclusive comparison of naive and antigen-experienced compartments was prevented by the profiling of bulk unsorted PBMCs. The CMV infection status of donors was not known, potentially confounding age-related changes in expanded clonotypes. Observed TCR beta diversity per million T cells fell roughly linearly with age, and a significant reduction was already apparent by age around 44. A strong correlation was found between observed TCR beta diversity and the percentage of naive T cells measured by flow cytometry.

Donors were a few dozen systemically healthy Caucasian individuals from Russia aged 6 to 90 years. About 9.8 milliliters of peripheral blood were drawn from each donor into EDTA-treated Vacutainer tubes. Ficoll-Paque density-gradient centrifugation was used to isolate PBMCs, with at least 6.5 million obtained per sample. Total RNA, at least 5.5 micrograms per sample, was extracted from PBMCs with Trizol reagent. The percentages of naive CD45RAhigh/CD27high T cells were determined by flow cytometry on a PBMC aliquot from every donor. Trimming takes 0 bases from V and 0 bases from J, and the germline ends sit 13 bases apart. Taken from the germline V gene, the CDR1 and CDR2 loops are SGDLS and YYNGEE. From the cysteine up to the phenylalanine, the CDR3 has a length of 18 residues. Of the read, only the CDR3 DNA is kept; its 54 bases are in frame from base 1.

This clonotype was sampled from a woman aged 40 to 50 in good health. The sample was blood. The chain is made from TRBV9 and TRBJ2-6; TRBD2 might be the D gene, on 5 matching bases. Read as DNA, the sequence is TGTGCCAGCAGCGTAGATTGGCCAGGAGGCTCTGGGGCCAACGTCCTGACTTTC. It encodes CASSVDWPGGSGANVLTF.